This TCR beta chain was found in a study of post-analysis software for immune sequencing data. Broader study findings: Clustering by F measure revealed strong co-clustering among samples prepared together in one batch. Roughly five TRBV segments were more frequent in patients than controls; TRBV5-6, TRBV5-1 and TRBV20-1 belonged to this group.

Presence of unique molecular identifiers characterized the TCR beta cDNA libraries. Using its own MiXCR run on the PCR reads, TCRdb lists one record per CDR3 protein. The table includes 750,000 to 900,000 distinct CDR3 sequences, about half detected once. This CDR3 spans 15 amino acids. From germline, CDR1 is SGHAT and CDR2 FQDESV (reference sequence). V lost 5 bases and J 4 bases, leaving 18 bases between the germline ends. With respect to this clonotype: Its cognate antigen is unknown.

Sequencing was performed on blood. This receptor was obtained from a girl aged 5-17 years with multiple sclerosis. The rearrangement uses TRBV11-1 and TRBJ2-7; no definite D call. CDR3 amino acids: CASSPLWGSTYEQYF. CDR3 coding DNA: TGTGCCAGCAGCCCCCTGTGGGGTTCCACTTACGAGCAGTACTTC.